Listed below are T cell receptor beta chains from one sample, sequenced in a study of T cell responses to AZD1222 COVID-19 vaccine. This table comes from immunoSEQ multiplex PCR, and its TCRdb copy is limited to in-frame clones, with some not included. The sample has 150,000 to 200,000 clones; approximately 92% are singletons. This sample comprised peripheral blood, obtained on day 0 of AZD1222 vaccination. The origin of the receptors is an adult in good health. Both conserved end residues are part of each CDR3. D genes are given only for firm matches. Only part of the rows carry a size: once, few, many, or a class if the clone is expanded.

-,-,TRBV5-1,TRBJ1-1,CASSLGRGDTEAFF,TGCGCCAGCAGCTTGGGGAGGGGTGACACTGAAGCTTTCTTT
-,-,TRBV9,TRBJ1-4,CASSLSGTKNEKLFF,TGTGCCAGCAGCCTATCCGGGACAAAGAATGAAAAACTGTTTTTT
-,few,TRBV4-2,TRBJ1-4,CASSQSRTRSEKLFF,TGTGCCAGCAGCCAATCCCGTACACGGTCTGAAAAACTGTTTTTT
-,-,TRBV30,TRBJ2-3,CAWGGFLHDRTQYF,TGTGCCTGGGGCGGTTTCCTACATGATCGCACGCAGTATTTT
-,few,TRBV6-1,TRBJ2-5,CASSEATGTQETQYF,TGTGCCAGCAGTGAAGCCACAGGTACCCAAGAGACCCAGTACTTC
-,-,TRBV4-2,TRBJ1-2,CASSQALQTGTNYGYTF,TGTGCCAGCAGCCAAGCCCTGCAAACCGGGACTAACTATGGCTACACCTTC
TRBD1,-,TRBV5-1,TRBJ2-1,CASSLGGQGAYNEQFF,TGCGCCAGCAGCTTGGGGGGACAGGGCGCCTACAATGAGCAGTTCTTC
TRBD2,-,TRBV11-2,TRBJ2-1,CASSSRTSGYNEQFF,TGTGCCAGCAGCTCACGGACTAGCGGCTACAATGAGCAGTTCTTC
-,-,TRBV7-2,TRBJ1-1,CASSPRAPGTEAFF,TGTGCCAGCAGCCCCAGGGCCCCGGGGACTGAAGCTTTCTTT
-,-,TRBV2,TRBJ2-5,CASSEASQGRETQYF,TGTGCCAGCAGTGAAGCTTCACAGGGGAGGGAGACCCAGTACTTC
-,once,TRBV6-6,TRBJ1-6,CASSPQGPQNSPLHF,TGTGCCAGCAGTCCGCAGGGACCTCAAAATTCACCCCTCCACTTT
-,-,TRBV19,TRBJ2-7,CASSIGGNDEQYF,TGTGCCAGTAGTATAGGGGGAAACGATGAGCAGTACTTC
-,-,TRBV5-1,TRBJ1-1,CASSRGYWPGRETEAFF,TGCGCCAGCAGCCGAGGTTATTGGCCAGGAAGGGAGACTGAAGCTTTCTTT
-,-,TRBV10-3,TRBJ1-1,CAISESSEGGTEAFF,TGTGCCATCAGTGAGTCGTCGGAGGGAGGGACTGAAGCTTTCTTT
TRBD2,-,TRBV5-1,TRBJ2-1,CASSLGGLAGNEQFF,TGCGCCAGCAGCCTGGGGGGACTAGCGGGGAATGAGCAGTTCTTC
TRBD1,-,TRBV19,TRBJ2-7,CASSTGQGEAYEQYF,TGTGCCAGTAGTACTGGACAGGGTGAAGCCTACGAGCAGTACTTC
-,few,TRBV6-1,TRBJ1-5,CASSDDGNQPQHF,TGTGCCAGCAGTGATGATGGGAATCAGCCCCAGCATTTT
-,-,TRBV6-6,TRBJ1-3,CASIAGVGAGNTIYF,TGTGCCAGCATCGCCGGGGTGGGTGCTGGAAACACCATATATTTT
TRBD2,-,TRBV11-3,TRBJ2-1,CASSLRAGGYNEQFF,TGTGCCAGCAGCTTGCGAGCGGGGGGGTACAATGAGCAGTTCTTC
-,-,TRBV10-3,TRBJ2-6,CAIGREAGANVLTF,TGTGCCATCGGGCGGGAAGCTGGGGCCAACGTCCTGACTTTC
-,-,TRBV2,TRBJ2-7,CASRALNSNPYEQYF,TGTGCCAGCAGGGCCCTGAACAGTAATCCCTACGAGCAGTACTTC
-,-,TRBV7-2,TRBJ1-4,CASSLREGPEKLFF,TGTGCCAGCAGCTTAAGGGAGGGACCCGAAAAACTGTTTTTT
-,-,TRBV5-5,TRBJ2-6,CASSLDPGAGANVLTF,TGTGCCAGCAGCTTGGATCCGGGTGCTGGGGCCAACGTCCTGACTTTC